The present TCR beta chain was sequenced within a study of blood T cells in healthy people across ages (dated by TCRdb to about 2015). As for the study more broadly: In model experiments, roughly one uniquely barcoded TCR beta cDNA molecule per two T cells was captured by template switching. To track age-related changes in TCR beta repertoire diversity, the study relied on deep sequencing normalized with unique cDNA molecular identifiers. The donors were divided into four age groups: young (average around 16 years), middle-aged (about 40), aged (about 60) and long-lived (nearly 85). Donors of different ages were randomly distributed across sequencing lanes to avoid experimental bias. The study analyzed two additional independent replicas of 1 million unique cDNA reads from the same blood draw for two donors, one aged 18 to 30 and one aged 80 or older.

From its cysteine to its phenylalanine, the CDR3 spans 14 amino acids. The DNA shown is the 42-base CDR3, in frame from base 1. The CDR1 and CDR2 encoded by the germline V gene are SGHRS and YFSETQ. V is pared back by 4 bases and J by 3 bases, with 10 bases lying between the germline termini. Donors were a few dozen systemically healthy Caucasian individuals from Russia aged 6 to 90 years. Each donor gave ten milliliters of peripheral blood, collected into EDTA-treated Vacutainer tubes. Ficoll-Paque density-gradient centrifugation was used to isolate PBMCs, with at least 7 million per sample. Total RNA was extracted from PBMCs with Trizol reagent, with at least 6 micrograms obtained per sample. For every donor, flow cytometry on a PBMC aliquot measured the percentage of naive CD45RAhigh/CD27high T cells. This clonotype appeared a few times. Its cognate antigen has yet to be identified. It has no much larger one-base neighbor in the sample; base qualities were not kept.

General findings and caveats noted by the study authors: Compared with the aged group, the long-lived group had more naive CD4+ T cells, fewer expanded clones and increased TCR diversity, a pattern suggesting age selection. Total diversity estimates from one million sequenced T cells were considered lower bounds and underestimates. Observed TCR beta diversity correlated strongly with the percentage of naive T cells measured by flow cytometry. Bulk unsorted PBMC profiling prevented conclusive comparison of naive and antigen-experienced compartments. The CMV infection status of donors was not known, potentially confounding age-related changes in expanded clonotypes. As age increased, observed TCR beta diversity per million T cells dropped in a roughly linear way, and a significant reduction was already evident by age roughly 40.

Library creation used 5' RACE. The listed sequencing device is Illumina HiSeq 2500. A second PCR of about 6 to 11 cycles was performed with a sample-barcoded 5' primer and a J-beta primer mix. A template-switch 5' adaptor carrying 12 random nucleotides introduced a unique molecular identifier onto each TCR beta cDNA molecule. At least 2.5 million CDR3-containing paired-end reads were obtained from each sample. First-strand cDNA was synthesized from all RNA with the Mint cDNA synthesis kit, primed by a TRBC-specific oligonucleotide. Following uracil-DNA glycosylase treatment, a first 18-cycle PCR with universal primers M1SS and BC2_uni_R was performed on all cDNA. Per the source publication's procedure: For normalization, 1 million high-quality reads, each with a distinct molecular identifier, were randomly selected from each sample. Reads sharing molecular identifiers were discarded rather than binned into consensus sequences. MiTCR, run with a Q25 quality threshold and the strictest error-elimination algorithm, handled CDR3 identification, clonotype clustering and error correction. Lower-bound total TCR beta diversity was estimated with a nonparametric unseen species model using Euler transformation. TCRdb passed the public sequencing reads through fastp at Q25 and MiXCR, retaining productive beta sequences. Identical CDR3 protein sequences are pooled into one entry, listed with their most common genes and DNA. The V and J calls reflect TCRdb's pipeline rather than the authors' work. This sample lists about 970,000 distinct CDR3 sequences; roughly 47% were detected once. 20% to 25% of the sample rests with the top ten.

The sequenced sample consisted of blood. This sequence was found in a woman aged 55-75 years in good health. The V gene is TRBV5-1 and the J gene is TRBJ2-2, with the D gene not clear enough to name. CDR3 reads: CASSPLSDTGELFF. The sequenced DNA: TGCGCCAGCAGCCCGCTTTCAGACACCGGGGAGCTGTTTTTT.